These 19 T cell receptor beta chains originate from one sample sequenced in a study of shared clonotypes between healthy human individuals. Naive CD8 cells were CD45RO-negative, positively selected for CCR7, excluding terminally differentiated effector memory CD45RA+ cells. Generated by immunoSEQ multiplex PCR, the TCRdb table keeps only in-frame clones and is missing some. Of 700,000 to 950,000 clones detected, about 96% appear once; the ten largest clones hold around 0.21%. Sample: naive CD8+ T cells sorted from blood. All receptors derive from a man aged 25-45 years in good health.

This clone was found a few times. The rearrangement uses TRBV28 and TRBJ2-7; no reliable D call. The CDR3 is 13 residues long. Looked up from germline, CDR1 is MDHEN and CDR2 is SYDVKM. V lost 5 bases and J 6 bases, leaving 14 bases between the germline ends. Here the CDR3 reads CASSDTPLGEQYF. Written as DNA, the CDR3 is TGTGCCAGCAGTGACACCCCGTTGGGCGAGCAGTACTTC.

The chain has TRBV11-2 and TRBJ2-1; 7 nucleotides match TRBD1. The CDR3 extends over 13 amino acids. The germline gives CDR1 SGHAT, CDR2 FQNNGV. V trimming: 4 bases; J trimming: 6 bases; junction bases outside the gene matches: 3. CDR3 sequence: CASSSGQFNEQFF. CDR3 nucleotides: TGTGCCAGCAGCTCGGGACAGTTCAATGAGCAGTTCTTC.

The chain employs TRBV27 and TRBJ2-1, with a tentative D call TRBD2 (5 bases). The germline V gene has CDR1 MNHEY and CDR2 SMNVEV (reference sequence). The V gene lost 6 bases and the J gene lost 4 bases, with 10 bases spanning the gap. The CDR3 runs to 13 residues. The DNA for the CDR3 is TGTGCCAGCAGCCGGGGTGCATACAATGAGCAGTTCTTC. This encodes CASSRGAYNEQFF.

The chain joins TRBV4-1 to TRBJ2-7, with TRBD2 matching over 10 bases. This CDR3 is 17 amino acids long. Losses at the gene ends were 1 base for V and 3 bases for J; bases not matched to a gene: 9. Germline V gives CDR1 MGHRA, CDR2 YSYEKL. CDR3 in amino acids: CASSQVSQAGGNYEQYF. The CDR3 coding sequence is TGCGCCAGCAGCCAAGTAAGTCAAGCGGGAGGGAACTACGAGCAGTACTTC.

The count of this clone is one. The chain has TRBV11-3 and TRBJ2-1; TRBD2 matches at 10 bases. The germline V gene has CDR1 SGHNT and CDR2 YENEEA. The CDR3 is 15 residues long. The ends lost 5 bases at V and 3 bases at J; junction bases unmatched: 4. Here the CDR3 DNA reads TGTGCCAGCAGCGTCTCTAGCGGGGGCTACAATGAGCAGTTCTTC. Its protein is CASSVSSGGYNEQFF.

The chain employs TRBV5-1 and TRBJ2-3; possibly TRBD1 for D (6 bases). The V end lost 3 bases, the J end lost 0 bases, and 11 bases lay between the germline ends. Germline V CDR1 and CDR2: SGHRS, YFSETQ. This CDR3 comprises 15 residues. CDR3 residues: CASSSGDSSTDTQYF. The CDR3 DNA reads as TGCGCCAGCAGCTCAGGGGATTCTAGCACAGATACGCAGTATTTT.

The CDR3 loop is CSVPSGDEQFF. The DNA for the CDR3 is TGCAGCGTTCCAAGCGGAGATGAGCAGTTCTTC. This chain uses TRBV29-1 with TRBJ2-1, with TRBD2 as a possible D gene (5 bases). This CDR3 spans 11 amino acids. The germline gives CDR1 SQVTM, CDR2 ANQGSEA. Trimming removed 5 bases at V and 8 bases at J, with 10 bases between.

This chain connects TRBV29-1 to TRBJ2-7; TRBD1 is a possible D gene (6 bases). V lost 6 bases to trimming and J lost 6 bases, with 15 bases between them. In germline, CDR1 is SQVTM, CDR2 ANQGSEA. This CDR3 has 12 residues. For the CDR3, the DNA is TGCAGCGTCTCCTCTACAGGGCGCGAGCAGTACTTC. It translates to CSVSSTGREQYF.

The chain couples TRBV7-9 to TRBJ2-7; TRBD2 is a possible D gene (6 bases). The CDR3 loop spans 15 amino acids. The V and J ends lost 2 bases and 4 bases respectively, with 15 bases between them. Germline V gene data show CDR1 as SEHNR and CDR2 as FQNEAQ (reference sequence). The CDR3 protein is CASSLIIGGKYEQYF. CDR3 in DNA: TGTGCCAGCAGCTTAATCATTGGCGGGAAGTACGAGCAGTACTTC.

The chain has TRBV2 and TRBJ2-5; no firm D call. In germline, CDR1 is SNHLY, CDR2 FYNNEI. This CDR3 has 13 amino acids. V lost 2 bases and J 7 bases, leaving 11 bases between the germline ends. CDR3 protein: CASSETDLGTQYF. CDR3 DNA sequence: TGTGCCAGCAGTGAAACGGACCTGGGGACCCAGTACTTC.

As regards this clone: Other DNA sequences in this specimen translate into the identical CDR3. The CDR3 spells CASSIGRNTEAFF. The CDR3 DNA follows: TGTGCCAGTAGTATTGGGAGGAACACTGAAGCTTTCTTT. The genes are TRBV19 and TRBJ1-1; D uncertain. Looked up from germline, CDR1 is LNHDA and CDR2 is SQIVND (reference sequence). This CDR3 is 13 amino acids long. The V and J ends lost 3 bases and 1 base respectively, with 6 bases between them. Combining the CDR3 with reference TRBV19 and TRBJ1-1 gives the whole variable domain DGGITQSPKYLFRKEGQNVTLSCEQNLNHDAMYWYRQDPGQGLRLIYYSQIVNDFQKGDIAEGYSVSREKKESFPLTVTSAQKNPTAFYLCASSIGRNTEAFFGQGTRLTVV.

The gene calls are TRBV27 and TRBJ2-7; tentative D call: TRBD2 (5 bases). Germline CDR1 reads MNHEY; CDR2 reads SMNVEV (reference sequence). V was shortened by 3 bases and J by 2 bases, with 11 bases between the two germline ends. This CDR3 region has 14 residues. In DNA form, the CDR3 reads TGTGCCAGCAGTTTCTCCGGGAACACCTACGAGCAGTACTTC. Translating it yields CASSFSGNTYEQYF.

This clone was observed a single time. In DNA form, the CDR3 reads TGTGCCAGCAGCGAGACTAGCGGGAGGCCTCACAATGAGCAGTTCTTC. This gives the protein CASSETSGRPHNEQFF. The chain has TRBV6-6 and TRBJ2-1, with 13 bases lining up with TRBD2. With V trimmed by 6 bases and J by 5 bases, 7 bases remained unmatched. Germline V gives CDR1 MNHNY, CDR2 SVGAGI (reference sequence). This CDR3 comprises 16 residues.

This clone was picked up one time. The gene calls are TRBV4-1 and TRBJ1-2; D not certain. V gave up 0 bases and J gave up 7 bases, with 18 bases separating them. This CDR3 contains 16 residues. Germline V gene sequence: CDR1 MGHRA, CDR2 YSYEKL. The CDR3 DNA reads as TGCGCCAGCAGCCAAGAATTGGGTCCGCAGAATCCTGGCTACACCTTC. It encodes CASSQELGPQNPGYTF.

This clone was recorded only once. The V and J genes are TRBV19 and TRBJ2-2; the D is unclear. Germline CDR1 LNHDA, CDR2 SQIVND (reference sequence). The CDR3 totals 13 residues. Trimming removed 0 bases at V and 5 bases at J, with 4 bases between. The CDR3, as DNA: TGTGCCAGTAGTATAGAGAGAACCGGGGAGCTGTTTTTT. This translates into CASSIERTGELFF.

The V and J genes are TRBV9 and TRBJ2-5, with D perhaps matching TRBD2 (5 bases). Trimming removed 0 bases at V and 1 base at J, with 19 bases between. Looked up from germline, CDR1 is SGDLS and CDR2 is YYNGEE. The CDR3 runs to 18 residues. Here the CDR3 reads CASSVGGSELGIQETQYF. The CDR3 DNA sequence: TGTGCCAGCAGCGTAGGAGGTAGCGAACTGGGCATCCAAGAGACCCAGTACTTC.

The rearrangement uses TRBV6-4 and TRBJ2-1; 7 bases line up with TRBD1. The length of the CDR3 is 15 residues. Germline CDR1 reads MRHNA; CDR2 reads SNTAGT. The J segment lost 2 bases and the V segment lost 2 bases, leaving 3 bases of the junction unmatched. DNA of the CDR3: TGTGCCAGCAGTGACCTGGGACAGCCCTACAATGAGCAGTTCTTC. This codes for CASSDLGQPYNEQFF.

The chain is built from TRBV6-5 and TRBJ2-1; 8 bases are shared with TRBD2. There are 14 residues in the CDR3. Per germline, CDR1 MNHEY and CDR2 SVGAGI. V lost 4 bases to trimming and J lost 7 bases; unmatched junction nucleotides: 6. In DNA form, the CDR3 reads TGTGCCAGCAGTTCAGCGGGAGCGGGGAATGAGCAGTTCTTC. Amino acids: CASSSAGAGNEQFF.

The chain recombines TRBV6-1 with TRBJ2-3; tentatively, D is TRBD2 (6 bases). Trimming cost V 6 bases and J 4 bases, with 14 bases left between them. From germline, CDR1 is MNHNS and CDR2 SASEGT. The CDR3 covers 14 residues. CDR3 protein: CASRGGVGADTQYF. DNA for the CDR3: TGTGCCAGCAGGGGGGGAGTTGGGGCAGATACGCAGTATTTT.